This T cell receptor beta chain was identified in a study of cytomegalovirus exposure and HLA in healthy donors. Regarding this clone: What it binds is unknown.

Germline V lookup: CDR1 MGHDK, CDR2 SYGVNS. The V and J ends lost 0 bases and 1 base, in that order; junction bases with no gene match: 3. The CDR3 covers 16 residues. Produced via immunoSEQ multiplex PCR; TCRdb's table is partial and in-frame only. There are 150,000 to 200,000 clones in the sample; approximately 88% occur only once, and over 5.5% lies in the top ten. Findings and caveats of the study: Listed as cytomegalovirus-associated were over 150 TCR beta chains. While the bulk of TCR sequences proved rare, some public TCRs turned up in many donors.

The source of this sequence is a man aged 18-30 years in good health and CMV-seropositive. The chain is built from TRBV25-1 and TRBJ2-3; TRBD2 matches at 8 bases. Sequencing was carried out using PBMCs. The CDR3 protein is CASSEYETSGTDTQYF. Here the CDR3 DNA reads TGTGCCAGCAGTGAATATGAGACTAGCGGCACAGATACGCAGTATTTT.